This T cell receptor (beta chain) was recorded in a study of technical replicates of blood from a handful of donors. Generated by immunoSEQ multiplex PCR, the TCRdb table keeps only in-frame clones and is missing some. The table has some 13,000 clones, 95% seen once. The germline CDR1 and CDR2 sequences are WNHNN and SYGVQD (reference sequence). This CDR3 spans 15 amino acids. V lost 2 bases and J lost 5; bases outside the gene matches: 5. This clonotype originated in a human donor in good health. The chain combines TRBV10-1 with TRBJ2-2; 7 positions agree with TRBD2. Specimen: PBMCs. This CDR3 is CASSERGRRTGELFF. The CDR3 region has the DNA TGCGCCAGCAGTGAGCGCGGGAGAAGGACCGGGGAGCTGTTTTTT.